By share, the clone carrying this T cell receptor (beta chain) ranks as large. Its antigen is unidentified. Multiplex touch-down PCR with TRB-A/B primers amplified rearranged V-D-J TRB sequences. TCRdb re-derived calls from the multiplex PCR reads in MiXCR, one entry per CDR3 protein. The data contain some 1,700 distinct CDR3 sequences, under 35% of them seen just once; the ten biggest clones take up around a tenth. The record originates from a study of T cell repertoires in aging, cancer and after chemotherapy. Study-level results: In cancer patients, declining TCR diversity with age involved lost richness and lost evenness.

Trimming at V came to 2 bases and at J to 5 bases, leaving 2 bases not matched to a gene. CDR3 length equals 14 residues. Germline-derived CDR1 and CDR2 are MNHNY and SVGAGI (reference sequence). TCR beta rearrangements were amplified from peripheral blood genomic DNA. The chain is built from TRBV6-6 and TRBJ1-2, with 10 positions matching TRBD1. What was sequenced was blood. The receptor comes from a human donor with a blood cancer. CDR3 DNA: TGTGCCAGCAGTTACGCGGACAGGGGGTATGGCTACACCTTC. Amino acids: CASSYADRGYGYTF.